Below, 14 T cell receptor beta chains from the same sample are listed, as sequenced in a study of T cells in Graves' hyperthyroidism and ophthalmopathy. RNA transcripts served as the template for amplifying TCR beta CDR3 regions. The HTBI set primed first-round TCR CDR3 RT-PCR. TCRdb independently ran MiXCR on the multiplex PCR reads; one entry per CDR3 protein. The data contain 100,000 to 130,000 distinct CDR3 sequences, approximately 15% of them singletons. Sequences were obtained from blood. Receptors were obtained from a woman in her fifties or sixties with Graves' hyperthyroidism.

This chain links TRBV20-1 with TRBJ2-5; 7 bases align to TRBD2. CDR3 length: 14 residues. Trimming cost V 3 bases and J 5 bases; bases outside gene matches: 9. Germline-derived CDR1 and CDR2 are DFQATT and SNEGSKA (reference sequence). CDR3 loop: CSARGGTGGETQYF. CDR3 in DNA: TGCAGTGCTAGGGGGGGGACTGGTGGGGAGACCCAGTACTTC.

J is TRBJ2-1 and V is TRBV7-8, with unresolved D. With 1 base removed from V and 9 bases from J, the gap between germline ends came to 4 bases. The length of the CDR3 is 11 residues. Looked up from germline, CDR1 is SGHVS and CDR2 is FQNEAQ. The DNA for the CDR3 is TGTGCCAGCAGCTTAGAAATTGAGCAGTTCTTC. Protein sequence: CASSLEIEQFF.

Many counts were recorded for this clonotype. The V gene is TRBV5-1, the J gene TRBJ1-6; D gene unclear. Trimming left V 4 bases short and J 0 bases short, with 8 bases between. The CDR3 is 15 residues long. Germline assignment: CDR1 SGHRS and CDR2 YFSETQ. The CDR3 reads CASSARSSYNSPLHF. In DNA form, the CDR3 reads TGCGCCAGCAGCGCGAGGAGCTCCTATAATTCACCCCTCCACTTT.

This clonotype was counted ten times or more. CDR3 DNA sequence: TGTGCCAGCAGCTCTTCGGGGCTAGCCTCGAACACCGGGGAGCTGTTTTTT. Encoded protein: CASSSSGLASNTGELFF. The rearrangement links TRBV28 to TRBJ2-2; D may be TRBD1 or TRBD2 (5 bases each). V lost 6 bases to trimming and J lost 0 bases, with 17 bases between them. The germline gives CDR1 MDHEN, CDR2 SYDVKM. This CDR3 is built from 17 residues.

Ten or more counts support this clonotype. V is TRBV20-1 and J is TRBJ2-2; maybe TRBD1 (6 bases). CDR1 is DFQATT and CDR2 is SNEGSKA in the germline V gene (reference sequence). The CDR3 covers 13 residues. The ends were cut back, 0 bases at V and 8 bases at J, with 10 bases in the middle. CDR3 sequence: CSAREQGVGELFF. The DNA for the CDR3 is TGCAGTGCTAGAGAACAGGGTGTAGGGGAGCTGTTTTTT.

This clonotype showed up many times. This chain links TRBV12-3 or TRBV12-4 with TRBJ1-2; no definite D call. Trimming left V 6 bases short and J 5 bases short, with 10 bases between. This CDR3 comprises 12 residues. This chain's CDR3 is CASSLTRYGYTF. CDR3 nucleotides: TGTGCCAGCAGCTTGACCCGTTATGGCTACACCTTC.

The chain recombines TRBV28 with TRBJ1-2, with 11 bases aligning to TRBD1. CDR3 length: 16 residues. V lost 3 bases, J lost 1 base, and 4 bases stayed unmatched. Germline assignment: CDR1 MDHEN and CDR2 SYDVKM. The CDR3 coding sequence is TGTGCCAGCAGTTTGGGGACAGGGGGGATTAACTATGGCTACACCTTC. Its translation: CASSLGTGGINYGYTF.

V and J are TRBV6-5 and TRBJ2-1; a weak D match, TRBD1 (6 bases). The CDR3 is 14 residues long. Germline CDR1 MNHEY, CDR2 SVGAGI. Deletions cut 4 bases from V and 8 bases from J, with 15 bases between. CDR3 coding DNA: TGTGCCAGCAGTTCGTCAACACAGGGAGATGAGCAGTTCTTC. It yields the protein CASSSSTQGDEQFF.

This clonotype was counted at least ten times. The genes are TRBV6-1 and TRBJ2-7; D is undetermined. Germline-derived CDR1 and CDR2 are MNHNS and SASEGT. CDR3 length: 13 residues. The germline V and J ends were trimmed by 4 bases and 0 bases, with 7 bases remaining between them. The CDR3 reads CASSGGSSYEQYF. The CDR3 DNA follows: TGTGCCAGCAGTGGGGGAAGCTCCTACGAGCAGTACTTC.

This clonotype was detected many times. This chain uses TRBV3-1 with TRBJ1-1; TRBD1 is a possible D gene (5 bases). Looked up from germline, CDR1 is LGHDT and CDR2 is YNNKEL (reference sequence). The CDR3 is 14 residues long. Trimming shortened V by 0 bases and J by 2 bases, and 7 bases separated the two germline ends. The CDR3: CASSQDRDNTEAFF. The CDR3 DNA is TGTGCCAGCAGCCAAGATCGGGACAACACTGAAGCTTTCTTT.

The chain combines TRBV6-2 or TRBV6-3 with TRBJ1-6, with 7 positions matching TRBD1. This CDR3 is built from 13 residues. In germline, CDR1 is MNHEY, CDR2 SVGEGT. The ends lost 5 bases at V and 5 bases at J; junction bases unmatched: 0. This chain's CDR3 is CASSDRDNSPLHF. CDR3 DNA sequence: TGTGCCAGCAGTGACAGGGATAATTCACCCCTCCACTTT.

At least ten counts were recorded for this clonotype. The V gene is TRBV6-1, the J gene TRBJ1-2, with TRBD1 matching 7 bases. The CDR3 sequence is 15 residues long. V was pared by 6 bases and J by 3 bases, with 10 bases of the junction left unmatched. In germline, CDR1 is MNHNS, CDR2 SASEGT. The CDR3 DNA is TGTGCCAGCAGGCACCCAACTACAGGGGACTATGGCTACACCTTC. This codes for CASRHPTTGDYGYTF.

This clonotype was detected many times. The chain links TRBV18 to TRBJ1-1; no clear D gene. CDR1 KGHSH and CDR2 LQKENI come from the germline V gene. Trimming took off 0 bases at V and 3 bases at J, with 11 bases between the two ends. The CDR3 runs 15 residues. DNA for the CDR3: TGTGCCAGCTCACCACCGGCTAGGGCGGACACTGAAGCTTTCTTT. Amino acids: CASSPPARADTEAFF. Complete variable domain (other parts from reference TRBV18 and TRBJ1-1): NAGVMQNPRHLVRRRGQEARLRCSPMKGHSHVYWYRQLPEEGLKFMVYLQKENIIDESGMPKERFSAEFPKEGPSILRIQQVVRGDSAAYFCASSPPARADTEAFFGQGTRLTVV.

This clonotype was observed at least ten times. V and J are TRBV24-1 and TRBJ2-2, with D hard to call. The V end was cut by 3 bases, the J end by 2 bases, with 15 bases between. This CDR3 is built from 17 residues. The germline gives CDR1 KGHDR, CDR2 SFDVKD. This CDR3 reads CATSDQTPTPNTGELFF. In DNA form, the CDR3 reads TGTGCCACCAGTGATCAAACACCTACCCCAAACACCGGGGAGCTGTTTTTT.